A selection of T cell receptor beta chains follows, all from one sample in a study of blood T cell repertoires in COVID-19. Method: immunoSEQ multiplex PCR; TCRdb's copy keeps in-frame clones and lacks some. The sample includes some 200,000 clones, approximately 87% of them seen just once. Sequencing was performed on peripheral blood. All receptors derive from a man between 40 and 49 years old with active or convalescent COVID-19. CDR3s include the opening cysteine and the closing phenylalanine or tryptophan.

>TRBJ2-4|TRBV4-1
CASSQAGNLAKNIQYF
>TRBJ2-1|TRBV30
CAWSADSYNEQFF
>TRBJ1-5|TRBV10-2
CASSEGRASNQPQHF
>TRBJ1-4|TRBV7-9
CASSLGQGGEKLFF
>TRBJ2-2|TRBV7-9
CASSPPGQLNTGELFF
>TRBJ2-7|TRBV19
CASSTSVSYEQYF
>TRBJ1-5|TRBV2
CASSVGQGAQPQHF
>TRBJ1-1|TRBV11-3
CASSLDSGTEAFF
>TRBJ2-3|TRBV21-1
CASSSPGGQGNTDTQYF
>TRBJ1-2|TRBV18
CASSPRGQGAGGYGYTF
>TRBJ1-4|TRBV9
CASSARGLANEKLFF
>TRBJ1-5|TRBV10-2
CASRAENSNQPQHF
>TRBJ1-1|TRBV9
CASSVGDRLNTEAFF
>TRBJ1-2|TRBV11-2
CASSPLQGHYGYTF
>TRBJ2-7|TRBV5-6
CASSIPGQGGASSYEQYF
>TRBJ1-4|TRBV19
CASSPLGTGGLPEKLFF
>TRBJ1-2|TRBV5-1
CASSLDGTGPYGYTF
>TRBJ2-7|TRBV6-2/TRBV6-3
CASSLGGRYEQYF
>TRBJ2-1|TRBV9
CASSTGTGSSYNEQFF
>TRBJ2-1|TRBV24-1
CATSDPRGTGGEQFF
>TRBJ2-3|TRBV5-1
CASREGGGRISTDTQYF
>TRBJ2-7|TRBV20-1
CSASSIVGTSYEQYF
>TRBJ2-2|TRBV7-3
CASSLTSGGGELFF
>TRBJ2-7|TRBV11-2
CASSPGLAGGPTREQYF
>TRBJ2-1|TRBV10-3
CAVRTSGDHNEQFF
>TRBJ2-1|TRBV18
CASSPAFSAWEQFF